This T cell receptor beta chain came from a study of cytomegalovirus exposure and HLA in healthy donors. 60 Vbeta and 13 Jbeta primers were used in PCR. Method: immunoSEQ multiplex PCR; TCRdb's copy keeps in-frame clones and lacks some. The table includes over 130,000 clones, about 80% detected once. This CDR3 is 16 amino acids long. V was clipped by 2 bases and J by 2 bases, with 13 bases between them. Germline V gene data show CDR1 as MDHEN and CDR2 as SYDVKM. The TCR originated in a man aged 40-55 years in good health and CMV-seronegative. Material: PBMCs. The chain links TRBV28 to TRBJ1-5, with D tentatively TRBD1 (6 bases). CDR3 region: CASSLHTGQGNQPQHF. The CDR3 region has the DNA TGTGCCAGCAGTTTACATACAGGGCAGGGCAATCAGCCCCAGCATTTT.